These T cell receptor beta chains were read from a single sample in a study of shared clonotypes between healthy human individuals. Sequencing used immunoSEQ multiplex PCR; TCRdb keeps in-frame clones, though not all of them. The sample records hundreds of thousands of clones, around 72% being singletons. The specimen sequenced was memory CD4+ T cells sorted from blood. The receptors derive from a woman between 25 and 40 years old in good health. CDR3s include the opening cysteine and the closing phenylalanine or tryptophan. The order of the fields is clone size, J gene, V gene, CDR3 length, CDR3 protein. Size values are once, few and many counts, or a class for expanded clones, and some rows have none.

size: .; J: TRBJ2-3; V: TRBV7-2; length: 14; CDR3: CASSRQGGLDTQYF
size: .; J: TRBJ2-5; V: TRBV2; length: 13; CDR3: CASSGWGTETQYF
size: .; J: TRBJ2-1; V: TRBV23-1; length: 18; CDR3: CASSQPTIRGPKPSKQFF
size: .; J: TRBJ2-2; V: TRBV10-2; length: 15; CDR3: CASSPDRGSAGELFF
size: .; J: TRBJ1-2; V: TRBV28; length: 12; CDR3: CASSFGYYGYTF
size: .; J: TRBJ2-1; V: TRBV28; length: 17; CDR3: CANGGIKRGAPYNEQFF
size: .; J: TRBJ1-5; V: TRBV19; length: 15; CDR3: CASSIVPGQLRPQHF
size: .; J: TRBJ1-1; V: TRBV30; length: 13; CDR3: CAWSVGRDTEAFF
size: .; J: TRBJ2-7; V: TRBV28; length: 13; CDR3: CASSFVARYEQYF
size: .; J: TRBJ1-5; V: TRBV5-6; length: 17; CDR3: CASSQRQRTGLSQPQHF
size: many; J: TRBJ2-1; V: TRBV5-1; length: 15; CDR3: CASSEDRVTYNEQFF
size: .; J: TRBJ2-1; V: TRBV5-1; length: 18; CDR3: CASSPKLGTSGSIHEQFF
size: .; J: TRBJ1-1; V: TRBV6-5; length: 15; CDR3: CASSSPLGPSTEAFF
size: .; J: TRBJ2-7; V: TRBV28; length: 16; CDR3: CASSLGSAIRSYEQYF
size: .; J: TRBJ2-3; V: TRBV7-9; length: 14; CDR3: CASSSEGARDTQYF